Below, 16 T cell receptor beta chains from the same sample are listed, as sequenced in a study of identical twins. TCRdb reprocessed the 5' RACE reads with MiXCR, giving one entry per CDR3 protein. The table records just over 500,000 distinct CDR3 sequences, around 20% of them present only once. The sample also formed part of further work on T cells expressing NK-cell markers.

Sequencing was performed on CD4+ T cells sorted from blood. The source is a young woman in good health.

This clonotype was counted between two and nine times. This chain links TRBV25-1 with TRBJ1-5; 10 bases match TRBD1. This CDR3 has 15 residues. Trimming removed 4 bases from V and 4 bases from J; junction bases left unmatched: 4. The germline V gene encodes CDR1 MGHDK and CDR2 SYGVNS. As DNA, the CDR3 is TGTGCCAGCAGTGGCGAGGGACAGGGGAATCAGCCCCAGCATTTT. Its translation is CASSGEGQGNQPQHF.

The chain recombines TRBV6-2 or TRBV6-3 with TRBJ2-7; D is possibly TRBD1 (6 bases). The V end was cut by 8 bases, the J end by 0 bases, with 17 bases between. CDR3 size: 15 residues. Germline V gives CDR1 MNHEY, CDR2 SVGEGT. Here the CDR3 DNA reads TGTGCCAGCCTTTCGCGATGGGGGCTCTCCTACGAGCAGTACTTC. Translating it yields CASLSRWGLSYEQYF.

The chain uses TRBV20-1 and TRBJ2-5, with TRBD2 identical over 8 bases. Germline values: CDR1 DFQATT, CDR2 SNEGSKA (reference sequence). V was clipped by 0 bases and J by 5 bases; unmatched bases: 11. CDR3 length: 16 residues. The CDR3 bases are TGCAGTGCTAGAGATCCCAGTAGGGCTAGCGGGGAGACCCAGTACTTC. Protein sequence: CSARDPSRASGETQYF.

The chain carries TRBV6-2 or TRBV6-3 and TRBJ2-1, with D perhaps TRBD1 or TRBD2 (6 bases each). Between the trimmed V and J ends, which lost 2 bases and 0 bases, there was a span of 17 bases. Germline loops: CDR1 MNHEY, CDR2 SVGEGT. The CDR3 loop spans 18 amino acids. The CDR3 loop reads CASSYKGGEISSYNEQFF. DNA of the CDR3: TGTGCCAGCAGTTACAAGGGGGGAGAAATTAGCTCCTACAATGAGCAGTTCTTC.

This clonotype was counted only a few times. The chain recombines TRBV7-9 with TRBJ2-3, with 8 bases matching TRBD2. After removal of 5 bases from V and 2 bases from J, the junction contained 6 bases not matched to a gene. CDR3 size: 15 residues. From germline, CDR1 is SEHNR and CDR2 FQNEAQ (reference sequence). This chain's CDR3 is CASSRAGAPTDTQYF. In DNA, the CDR3 is TGTGCCAGCAGCCGAGCGGGGGCGCCCACAGATACGCAGTATTTT.

The genes are TRBV13 and TRBJ2-7, with TRBD2 matching 9 bases. Per germline, CDR1 PRHDT and CDR2 FYEKMQ (reference sequence). V was clipped by 5 bases and J by 5 bases; unmatched bases: 7. The CDR3 runs 14 residues. The CDR3 here is CASSISGLANEQYF. Here the CDR3 DNA reads TGTGCCAGCAGCATTAGCGGACTAGCGAACGAGCAGTACTTC.

V is TRBV10-2 and J is TRBJ2-5, with a possible D match to TRBD2 (6 bases). V was shortened by 3 bases and J by 6 bases, with 14 bases between the two germline ends. Germline CDR1 reads WSHSY; CDR2 reads SAAADI. The CDR3 contains 14 residues. The CDR3 coding sequence is TGCGCCAGCAGTGATCTCGGGGGAGTGAAGACCCAGTACTTC. This sequence encodes CASSDLGGVKTQYF.

The J gene is TRBJ2-3, the V gene TRBV10-2, with 10 bases lining up with TRBD2. V shed 6 bases, J shed 1 base, and the junction held 4 bases outside the gene matches. CDR1 and CDR2 from the germline V gene are WSHSY and SAAADI. CDR3 length: 15 amino acids. The CDR3 loop is CASSERGGGTDTQYF. The CDR3 DNA reads TGCGCCAGCAGCGAGCGGGGGGGCGGCACAGATACGCAGTATTTT.

This clonotype occurred a few times. This rearrangement joins TRBV7-9 to TRBJ1-1; D is possibly TRBD1 (5 bases). This CDR3 comprises 15 residues. V dropped 7 bases and J dropped 5 bases, with 20 bases sitting between them. The germline V gene has CDR1 SEHNR and CDR2 FQNEAQ (reference sequence). In nucleotides, the CDR3 is TGTGCCAGCATCTACGAACGGCACGGGGGGACTGAAGCTTTCTTT. This encodes CASIYERHGGTEAFF. Filled out from reference TRBV7-9 and TRBJ1-1, the complete variable domain reads DTGVSQNPRHKITKRGQNVTFRCDPISEHNRLYWYRQTLGQGPEFLTYFQNEAQLEKSRLLSDRFSAERPKGSFSTLEIQRTEQGDSAMYLCASIYERHGGTEAFFGQGTRLTVV.

In its sample, this clonotype was seen a few times. This chain joins TRBV10-3 and TRBJ2-3; D is uncertain. V was clipped by 0 bases and J by 3 bases, with 4 bases between them. The CDR3 covers 13 residues. CDR1 ENHRY and CDR2 SYGVKD come from the germline V gene. Here the CDR3 reads CAISESKTDTQYF. In DNA, the CDR3 is TGTGCCATCAGTGAGTCGAAAACAGATACGCAGTATTTT.

This clonotype was detected ten times or more. The genes are TRBV20-1 and TRBJ2-4; D is perhaps TRBD2 (6 bases). The CDR3 is 13 amino acids. V dropped 6 bases and J dropped 4 bases, with 13 bases sitting between them. The germline V gene has CDR1 DFQATT and CDR2 SNEGSKA (reference sequence). As DNA, the CDR3 is TGCAGTGCCCACCCCGCGGGAAAAAACATTCAGTACTTC. The encoded protein is CSAHPAGKNIQYF.

The CDR3 DNA reads as TGCGCCAGCAGCCAAGGTCTAGCCGATCTCAAGGATACGCAGTATTTT. It specifies CASSQGLADLKDTQYF. The chain combines TRBV4-3 with TRBJ2-3; D possibly corresponds to TRBD2 (5 bases). The CDR3 consists of 16 residues. Between the trimmed V and J ends, which lost 1 base and 6 bases, there was a span of 17 bases. The V gene's germline CDR1 is LGHNA and CDR2 YSLEER.

In this sample, this clonotype turned up a few times. V and J are TRBV7-3 and TRBJ1-1; D is possibly TRBD1 (5 bases). V was cut by 4 bases and J by 1 base, with 10 bases left in between. The length of the CDR3 is 14 residues. Germline CDR1 and CDR2: SGHTA and FQGTGA. CDR3 nucleotides: TGTGCCAGCAGCTCGGGCAGGGCGAACACTGAAGCTTTCTTT. Its protein is CASSSGRANTEAFF.

This clonotype was counted only a few times. This chain joins TRBV6-5 and TRBJ2-7; tentative D call: TRBD1 (6 bases). V gave up 5 bases and J gave up 7 bases, with 9 bases separating them. The CDR3 totals 11 residues. From germline, CDR1 is MNHEY and CDR2 SVGAGI. The CDR3 nucleotides read TGTGCCAGCAGTGGGGGCCGGGAGCAGTACTTC. This sequence encodes CASSGGREQYF.

This clonotype was seen a few times. The rearrangement links TRBV3-1 to TRBJ2-1; D is perhaps TRBD1 or TRBD2 (7 bases each). This CDR3 has 15 residues. Trimming stripped 4 bases from V and 5 bases from J, with 15 bases between. Germline V lookup: CDR1 LGHDT, CDR2 YNNKEL (reference sequence). For the CDR3, the DNA is TGTGCCAGCAGCCCCTACAGGGGAGGGGACAATGAGCAGTTCTTC. Residues: CASSPYRGGDNEQFF.

The chain uses TRBV20-1 and TRBJ1-2; TRBD1 agrees at 12 bases. With V trimmed by 3 bases and J by 4 bases, 15 bases remained unmatched. Germline assignment: CDR1 DFQATT and CDR2 SNEGSKA (reference sequence). The length of the CDR3 is 18 residues. CDR3 in amino acids: CSARPDGGTGGYGYGYTF. CDR3 DNA sequence: TGCAGTGCTAGGCCGGACGGCGGGACAGGGGGCTACGGCTATGGCTACACCTTC.